The next 18 T cell receptor beta chains were all read from a single sample in a study of T cells and Merkel cell carcinoma outcomes. Assay used: immunoSEQ multiplex PCR; TCRdb lists only in-frame clones, some missing. The table has a few thousand clones, approximately 92% seen once; the top ten hold 1.8%. The sample consisted of tumor tissue from Merkel cell carcinoma. All receptors derive from a human donor with Merkel cell carcinoma.

The chain has TRBV29-1 and TRBJ2-3, with 15 bases matching TRBD2. The V and J ends lost 6 bases and 6 bases, in that order; junction bases with no gene match: 7. This CDR3 is built from 15 residues. Germline CDR1 reads SQVTM; CDR2 reads ANQGSEA. Here the CDR3 reads CSVAGLAGGGDTQYF. DNA for the CDR3: TGCAGCGTAGCAGGACTAGCGGGAGGGGGGGATACGCAGTATTTT.

The chain joins TRBV28 to TRBJ2-1, with TRBD2 identical over 11 bases. The CDR3 totals 15 residues. J was trimmed by 5 bases and V by 7 bases; bases with no gene match: 7. Germline CDR1 reads MDHEN; CDR2 reads SYDVKM. The CDR3 nucleotides are TGTGCCAGCATACCTAGCGGGAGGTTCAACAATGAGCAGTTCTTC. Translating it yields CASIPSGRFNNEQFF.

The chain joins TRBV30 to TRBJ2-5, with 12 bases that match TRBD2. CDR1 and CDR2 from the germline V gene are GTSNPN and SVGIG (reference sequence). The V segment lost 5 bases and the J segment 4 bases; nucleotides outside the gene matches: 11. The CDR3 sequence is 16 residues long. CDR3 DNA sequence: TGTGCCTGGGGCCCCCCACTAGCGGGGGGAGGAGAGACCCAGTACTTC. It codes for CAWGPPLAGGGETQYF.

The J gene is TRBJ1-1, the V gene TRBV11-2, with 8 bases matching TRBD1. CDR3 length: 14 amino acids. With 3 bases clipped from V and 4 bases from J, the junction kept 4 bases outside the gene matches. Germline V gives CDR1 SGHAT, CDR2 FQNNGV. CDR3 amino acids: CASSFVQGGTEAFF. CDR3 sequence (DNA): TGTGCCAGCAGCTTCGTACAGGGGGGCACTGAAGCTTTCTTT.

This chain joins TRBV7-9 and TRBJ1-1, with D uncertain. The CDR3 runs to 13 residues. CDR1 SEHNR and CDR2 FQNEAQ come from the germline V gene (reference sequence). V lost 3 bases and J 4 bases, leaving 9 bases between the germline ends. DNA for the CDR3: TGTGCCAGCAGCTTGGGGTTGAGCACTGAAGCTTTCTTT. It yields the protein CASSLGLSTEAFF.

The V gene is TRBV10-2, the J gene TRBJ2-1, with D possibly being TRBD1 (5 bases). With 9 bases removed from V and 4 bases from J, the gap between germline ends came to 16 bases. This CDR3 is built from 14 residues. Germline assignment: CDR1 WSHSY and CDR2 SAAADI. The CDR3 coding sequence is TGCGCCAGGTGGAAGGGGATTTGGTACAATGAGCAGTTCTTC. This codes for CARWKGIWYNEQFF.

This rearrangement joins TRBV28 to TRBJ1-5; D call uncertain. Trimming removed 3 bases from V and 6 bases from J, with 12 bases in between. Germline loops: CDR1 MDHEN, CDR2 SYDVKM. The CDR3 has 14 residues. As DNA, the CDR3 is TGTGCCAGCAGTTTTCAAAGGGATGGTCAGCCCCAGCATTTT. Translating it yields CASSFQRDGQPQHF.

J is TRBJ2-1 and V is TRBV10-3, with TRBD2 identical over 11 bases. The CDR3 is 16 amino acids. Germline CDR1 and CDR2: ENHRY and SYGVKD. The V and J ends lost 5 bases and 7 bases, in that order; junction bases with no gene match: 10. The chain's CDR3 is CAISNSGRAFTNEQFF. In DNA form, the CDR3 reads TGTGCCATCAGTAATAGCGGGAGGGCCTTTACAAATGAGCAGTTCTTC.

This rearrangement joins TRBV27 to TRBJ2-3; tentatively, D is TRBD1 (5 bases). The CDR3 is 14 amino acids. CDR1 and CDR2 from the germline V gene are MNHEY and SMNVEV (reference sequence). Trimming took off 6 bases at V and 0 bases at J, with 10 bases between the two ends. The CDR3 protein is CASSHRRSTDTQYF. The CDR3 nucleotides are TGTGCCAGCAGCCACAGGCGAAGCACAGATACGCAGTATTTT.

The chain carries TRBV9 and TRBJ2-7, with D tentatively TRBD1 or TRBD2 (6 bases each). The CDR3 is made up of 12 amino acids. V lost 3 bases, J lost 7 bases, and 11 bases lay in between. The germline gives CDR1 SGDLS, CDR2 YYNGEE. CDR3 bases: TGTGCCAGCAGCGAGACTAGGGGGGAGCAGTACTTC. Amino acid sequence: CASSETRGEQYF.

The V gene is TRBV7-9, the J gene TRBJ2-6; 7 nucleotides align to TRBD1. Losses at the gene ends were 5 bases for V and 1 base for J; bases not matched to a gene: 8. The CDR3 is made up of 17 amino acids. CDR1 is SEHNR and CDR2 is FQNEAQ in the germline V gene (reference sequence). The CDR3 bases are TGTGCCAGCAGCGTCGGGACAGAGAATTCTGGGGCCAACGTCCTGACTTTC. It is translated as CASSVGTENSGANVLTF.

The V and J genes are TRBV18 and TRBJ2-5, with a possible D match to TRBD1 (5 bases). The CDR3 length is 14 residues. Trimming took 4 bases from V and 2 from J, leaving 11 bases between them. Germline CDR1 is KGHSH and CDR2 is LQKENI. CDR3 sequence (DNA): TGTGCCAGCTCACTTTTTCAGGGACAAGAGACCCAGTACTTC. This translates into CASSLFQGQETQYF.

The rearrangement joins TRBV28 to TRBJ1-2, with D perhaps matching TRBD1 (6 bases). The CDR3 is made up of 17 amino acids. The V gene lost 6 bases and the J gene lost 7 bases, with 27 bases spanning the gap. Germline V lookup: CDR1 MDHEN, CDR2 SYDVKM. CDR3 residues: CASSPQAQTGRRGGYTF. CDR3 coding DNA: TGTGCCAGCAGCCCCCAGGCACAGACAGGTCGGCGAGGTGGCTACACCTTC.

CDR3 coding DNA: TGTGCCAGCAGCGTCCGACAGGGTATCGGCTATGGCTACACCTTC. Its translation: CASSVRQGIGYGYTF. The V and J genes are TRBV9 and TRBJ1-2; TRBD1 agrees at 7 bases. Trimming cost V 2 bases and J 4 bases; bases outside gene matches: 8. CDR1 and CDR2 from the germline V gene are SGDLS and YYNGEE. The CDR3 covers 15 residues.

The sample holds a few counts of this clone. The genes are TRBV5-4 and TRBJ1-4; no definite D call. There are 13 residues in the CDR3. Germline assignment: CDR1 SGHNT and CDR2 YYREEE (reference sequence). The V end lost 4 bases, the J end lost 8 bases, and 12 bases lay between the germline ends. CDR3 in DNA: TGTGCCAGCAGCGCCCCCGGGGAAGAAAAACTGTTTTTT. As protein: CASSAPGEEKLFF.

The chain employs TRBV29-1 and TRBJ2-2, with D tentatively TRBD2 (6 bases). Per germline, CDR1 SQVTM and CDR2 ANQGSEA. Trimming took off 7 bases at V and 7 bases at J, with 13 bases between the two ends. This CDR3 contains 12 residues. The CDR3 spells CSGGLQGGELFF. CDR3 nucleotide sequence: TGCAGCGGGGGACTTCAGGGCGGGGAGCTGTTTTTT.

This CDR3 is CASSLVPGDSQETQYF. The CDR3 nucleotides are TGTGCCAGCAGCTTAGTCCCGGGTGACAGTCAAGAGACCCAGTACTTC. This chain links TRBV11-2 with TRBJ2-5, with D possibly being TRBD1 (5 bases). CDR3 length: 16 residues. Deletions cut 1 base from V and 2 bases from J, with 14 bases between. The germline V gene has CDR1 SGHAT and CDR2 FQNNGV.

V gene TRBV5-5 combines with J gene TRBJ1-2; D remains ambiguous. The CDR3 runs to 14 residues. Between the trimmed V and J ends, which lost 0 bases and 0 bases, there was a span of 6 bases. Germline lookup yields CDR1 SGHKS and CDR2 YYEKEE (reference sequence). This chain's CDR3 is CASSLGHPNYGYTF. The CDR3 bases are TGTGCCAGCAGCTTGGGACACCCTAACTATGGCTACACCTTC.